This note documents a single T cell receptor beta chain sequence. Libraries were prepared by immunoSEQ multiplex PCR; TCRdb keeps only in-frame clonotypes and omits some of them. The sample lists tens of thousands of clones, about 92% occurring once. Germline V CDR1 and CDR2: SGDLS, YYNGEE. V shed 0 bases and J 3 bases; nucleotides not matched to a gene: 10. The CDR3 consists of 19 residues. This specimen comes from a study of T cell changes during pregnancy in multiple sclerosis. This chain links TRBV9 with TRBJ2-6, with 9 bases matching TRBD1. The sequence came from a female donor with multiple sclerosis, enrolled in a pregnancy study. The source material was CD8+ T cells from peripheral blood mononuclear cells, sampled before pregnancy. The CDR3 nucleotides read TGTGCCAGCAGCGTAGCTCTTGGGACAGGGAAGGGTGGGGCCAACGTCCTGACTTTC. It codes for CASSVALGTGKGGANVLTF.